This T cell receptor (beta chain) comes out of a study of blood T cell repertoires in COVID-19. At the level of the study: Specimens from acute and convalescent COVID-19 originated in the United States, Italy and Spain. Sample material is recorded as cDNA or gDNA derived from T cells, B-cell-depleted T cells, or PBMCs.

Original methodology: For nucleated cells, counts were estimated from reference gene primer amplification. Clones were sequenced by immunoSEQ multiplex PCR, and TCRdb holds only the in-frame ones, with some missing. D and trimming come from the DNA, and the V and J calls and clone size come from that table. The sample holds roughly 100,000 clones, 84% seen once. Germline assignment: CDR1 KGHDR and CDR2 SFDVKD. The CDR3 length is 17 residues. V gave up 3 bases and J gave up 0 bases; unmatched junction bases: 4. This TCR derives from a man in his fifties or sixties with acute or convalescent COVID-19. Sequencing was performed on peripheral blood. The gene calls are TRBV24-1 and TRBJ2-1; 10 bases fit TRBD2. CDR3 protein: CATSDPSGRGSYNEQFF. CDR3 nucleotides: TGTGCCACCAGTGATCCGAGCGGGAGGGGCTCCTACAATGAGCAGTTCTTC.